The rows below give T cell receptor beta chains drawn from one sample of a study of graft-versus-host responses after intestinal transplantation. Their antigens remain unidentified. Some clones are missing from TCRdb's copy, which holds only in-frame ones; the method was immunoSEQ multiplex PCR. This sample carries approximately 81,000 clones, around nine tenths of them seen once, and the ten largest clones take 8%. Here the sequenced sample was unstimulated CD8+ T cells sorted from spleen or lymph node cells, taken before transplant. The receptors shown here come from a human donor who was the organ donor for an intestinal transplant. CDR3s include the opening cysteine and the closing phenylalanine or tryptophan. Each record gives: clone size, D gene, J gene, V gene, CDR3 DNA, CDR3 protein. The D gene is left open where the match is weak. Rows give clone size only sometimes, using once, few, many, or a class for an expanded clone.

clone_size: once
d_call: TRBD1
j_call: TRBJ2-5
v_call: TRBV19
cdr3_nt: TGTGCCAGTAGCGGAGTTCAGGGGGCGTGGGAGACCCAGTACTTC
cdr3_aa: CASSGVQGAWETQYF

clone_size: .
d_call: TRBD1
j_call: TRBJ1-1
v_call: TRBV2
cdr3_nt: TGTGCCACCAACACAGGGGTAATGGGCACTGAAGCTTTCTTT
cdr3_aa: CATNTGVMGTEAFF

clone_size: .
d_call: TRBD2
j_call: TRBJ2-1
v_call: TRBV28
cdr3_nt: TGTGCCAGCAGTTTCCCGGGACTAGCGGTTTATCAGGAGCAGTTCTTC
cdr3_aa: CASSFPGLAVYQEQFF

clone_size: .
d_call: .
j_call: TRBJ2-5
v_call: TRBV27
cdr3_nt: TGTGCCAGCAGTCCCCACTCGGGGGATCAAGAGACCCAGTACTTC
cdr3_aa: CASSPHSGDQETQYF

clone_size: .
d_call: TRBD2
j_call: TRBJ2-3
v_call: TRBV15
cdr3_nt: TGTGCCACCAGCAGAGATCTGGGGGGGAGGGAAGATACGCAGTATTTT
cdr3_aa: CATSRDLGGREDTQYF

clone_size: .
d_call: .
j_call: TRBJ1-2
v_call: TRBV4-1
cdr3_nt: TGCGCCAGCAGCCAAGATCGCGGGGTATACTATGGCTACACCTTC
cdr3_aa: CASSQDRGVYYGYTF

clone_size: once
d_call: .
j_call: TRBJ1-2
v_call: TRBV7-2
cdr3_nt: TGTGCCAGCAGCTTAGTGGGCCCCTACACCTTC
cdr3_aa: CASSLVGPYTF

clone_size: .
d_call: .
j_call: TRBJ1-4
v_call: TRBV7-6
cdr3_nt: TGTGCCAGCAGCTTAAGCCTCCCCAGCCAGGCCGAAGGGGAAAAACTGTTTTTT
cdr3_aa: CASSLSLPSQAEGEKLFF

clone_size: .
d_call: .
j_call: TRBJ2-3
v_call: TRBV27
cdr3_nt: TGTGCCAGCAGTTCCGCGGGGAGCACAGATACGCAGTATTTT
cdr3_aa: CASSSAGSTDTQYF

clone_size: .
d_call: .
j_call: TRBJ2-7
v_call: TRBV4-1
cdr3_nt: TGCGCCAGCAGCCAAGTCGAGGCGTACGAGCAGTACTTC
cdr3_aa: CASSQVEAYEQYF

clone_size: .
d_call: TRBD2
j_call: TRBJ2-1
v_call: TRBV10-3
cdr3_nt: TGTGCCATCAGTGCCTCGGGGGGGCTAAATGAGCAGTTCTTC
cdr3_aa: CAISASGGLNEQFF

clone_size: .
d_call: TRBD1
j_call: TRBJ1-6
v_call: TRBV4-1
cdr3_nt: TGCGCCAGCAGCCTAAGGGACAGCTTTCTCTATAATTCACCCCTCCACTTT
cdr3_aa: CASSLRDSFLYNSPLHF

clone_size: .
d_call: .
j_call: TRBJ2-7
v_call: TRBV6-1
cdr3_nt: TGTGCCAGCATGGGACCGAACTCCTCCGAGCAGTACTTC
cdr3_aa: CASMGPNSSEQYF

clone_size: .
d_call: .
j_call: TRBJ1-1
v_call: TRBV10-1
cdr3_nt: TGCGCCAGCAGTGAGTTAGTTGGACAGAAATTGAACACTGAAGCTTTCTTT
cdr3_aa: CASSELVGQKLNTEAFF

clone_size: .
d_call: .
j_call: TRBJ1-1
v_call: TRBV27
cdr3_nt: TGTGCCAGCAGTCAAGGACAGTTGAACACTGAAGCTTTCTTT
cdr3_aa: CASSQGQLNTEAFF

clone_size: .
d_call: .
j_call: TRBJ1-1
v_call: TRBV5-6
cdr3_nt: TGTGCCAGCAGCTTTGGCAGGGACGCTTTCTTT
cdr3_aa: CASSFGRDAFF

clone_size: few
d_call: TRBD1
j_call: TRBJ2-7
v_call: TRBV7-3
cdr3_nt: TGTGCCAGCAGCCTAGGACAGGGCCACGAGCAGTACTTC
cdr3_aa: CASSLGQGHEQYF

clone_size: .
d_call: .
j_call: TRBJ1-1
v_call: TRBV30
cdr3_nt: TGTGCCTGGAGTGACCCGGGACCTGAGGCTTTCTTT
cdr3_aa: CAWSDPGPEAFF

clone_size: .
d_call: .
j_call: TRBJ1-1
v_call: TRBV18
cdr3_nt: TGTGCCAGCTCACCGGACTCTTCGATGAACACTGAAGCTTTCTTT
cdr3_aa: CASSPDSSMNTEAFF

clone_size: .
d_call: .
j_call: TRBJ2-2
v_call: TRBV29-1
cdr3_nt: TGCAGCGTTGGATACGGGGGCAGCCCCCACGGGGAGCTGTTTTTT
cdr3_aa: CSVGYGGSPHGELFF

clone_size: .
d_call: TRBD2
j_call: TRBJ2-1
v_call: TRBV7-3
cdr3_nt: TGTGCCAGCAGCCAATCTTGGACTAGCGATGAGCAGTTCTTC
cdr3_aa: CASSQSWTSDEQFF

clone_size: .
d_call: TRBD1
j_call: TRBJ1-1
v_call: TRBV14
cdr3_nt: TGTGCCATCACTGAAAGGGGGCTTGGCACTGAAGCTTTCTTT
cdr3_aa: CAITERGLGTEAFF